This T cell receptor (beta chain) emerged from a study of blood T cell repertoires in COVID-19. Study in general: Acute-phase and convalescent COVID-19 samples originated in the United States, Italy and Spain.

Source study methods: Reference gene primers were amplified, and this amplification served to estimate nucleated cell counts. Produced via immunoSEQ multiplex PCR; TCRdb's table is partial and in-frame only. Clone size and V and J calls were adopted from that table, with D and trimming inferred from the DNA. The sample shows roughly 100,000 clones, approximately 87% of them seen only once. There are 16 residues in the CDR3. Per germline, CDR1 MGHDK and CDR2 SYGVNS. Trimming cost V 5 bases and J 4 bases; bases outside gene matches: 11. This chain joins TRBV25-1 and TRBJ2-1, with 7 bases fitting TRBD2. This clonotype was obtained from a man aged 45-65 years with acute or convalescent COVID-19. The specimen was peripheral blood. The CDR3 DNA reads TGTGCCAGCAGTCCACCAAGCGGGATTATATACAATGAGCAGTTCTTC. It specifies CASSPPSGIIYNEQFF.